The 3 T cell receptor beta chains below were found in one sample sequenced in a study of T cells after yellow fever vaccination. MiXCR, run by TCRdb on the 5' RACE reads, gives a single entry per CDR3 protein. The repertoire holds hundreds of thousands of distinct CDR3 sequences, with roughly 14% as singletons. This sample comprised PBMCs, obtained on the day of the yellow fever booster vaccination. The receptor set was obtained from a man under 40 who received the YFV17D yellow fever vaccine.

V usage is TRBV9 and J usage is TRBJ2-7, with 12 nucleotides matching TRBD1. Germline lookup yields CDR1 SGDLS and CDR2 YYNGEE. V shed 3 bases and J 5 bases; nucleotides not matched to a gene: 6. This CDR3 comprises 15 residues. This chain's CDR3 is CASSAGTGGPNEQYF. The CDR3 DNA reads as TGTGCCAGCAGCGCGGGGACAGGGGGCCCCAACGAGCAGTACTTC.

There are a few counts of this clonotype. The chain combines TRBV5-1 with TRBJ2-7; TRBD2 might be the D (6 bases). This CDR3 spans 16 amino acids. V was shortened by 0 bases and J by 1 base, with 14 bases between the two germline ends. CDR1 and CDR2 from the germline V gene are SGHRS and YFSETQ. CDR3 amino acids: CASSLGALLASYEQYF. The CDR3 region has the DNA TGCGCCAGCAGCTTGGGGGCCCTGCTAGCGTCCTACGAGCAGTACTTC.

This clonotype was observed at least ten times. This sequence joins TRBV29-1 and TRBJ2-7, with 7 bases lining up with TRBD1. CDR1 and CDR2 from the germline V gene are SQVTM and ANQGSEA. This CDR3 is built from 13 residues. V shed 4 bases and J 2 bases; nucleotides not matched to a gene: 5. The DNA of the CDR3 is TGCAGCGTTGTAGGGGGACAGCCCTACGAGCAGTACTTC. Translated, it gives CSVVGGQPYEQYF.